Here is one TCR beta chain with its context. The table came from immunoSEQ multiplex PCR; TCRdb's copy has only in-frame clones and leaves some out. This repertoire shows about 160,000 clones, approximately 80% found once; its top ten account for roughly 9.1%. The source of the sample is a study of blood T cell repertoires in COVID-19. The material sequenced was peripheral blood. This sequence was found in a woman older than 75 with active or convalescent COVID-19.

The CDR3 is CASSYQGDYTEAFF. The CDR3 coding sequence is TGTGCCAGCAGTTACCAAGGGGACTACACTGAAGCTTTCTTT. The genes are TRBV6-5 and TRBJ1-1, with a possible D match to TRBD1 (5 bases). Trimming pared 2 bases from V and 3 bases from J, leaving 10 bases between. The CDR3 spans 14 residues. Germline values: CDR1 MNHEY, CDR2 SVGAGI.